This T cell receptor (beta chain) was documented in a study of T cell responses to AZD1222 COVID-19 vaccine (dated by TCRdb to the early 2020s). For the study in its entirety: AZD1222 recipients given second doses at about 4 weeks or at about 12 weeks were pooled, since spike-specific TCR depth and breadth were not found to differ between the two schedules. A total of 230 to 250 trial participants underwent TCR sequencing, of whom 207 had received two doses of AZD1222 and roughly 26 had received two doses of the MenACWY control vaccine. Trial participants were enrolled by age into 18-55, 56-69 and 70-plus year subgroups, with approximately 150, 28 and 58 TCR-sequenced participants respectively. On the study overall, not on this receptor specifically: After two AZD1222 doses, both the breadth and the depth of spike-specific TCRs were significantly higher than at day 0 and than in MenACWY recipients. Vaccine-associated CD4 TCRs spanned the whole spike protein, with dominant responses in regions 160-218 and 743-854. The 56-69-year group was small, and its depth increase did not reach significance, likely because of low power. Participants were mostly white British, with more females than males. The authors suggested clonal diversity may have been underestimated. Epitopes outside the regions mutated in the B.1.351 and B.1.1.7 variants were reportedly recognized by nearly half of the unique spike-specific TCRs. Conclusions about previously exposed vaccinees are limited because only 5 or 6 AZD1222 recipients were SARS-CoV-2 seropositive at baseline. Because no day 14 peak-response samples were available, the repertoires could be characterized only after the peak T cell response.

About this clone itself: What antigen it recognizes has not been identified. Base qualities are not provided; no much larger clone lies one nucleotide away.

The CDR3 regions of human TCRbeta chains were subjected to immunosequencing. The study's processing was this. Repertoire TCRs were checked for matches against a reference library of SARS-CoV-2-specific TCRs that had been generated using the MIRA antigen-specificity platform. Breadth meant the fraction of unique TCRs that were SARS-CoV-2-associated, whereas depth meant the fraction of total T cells that were SARS-CoV-2-associated. Using the MIRA data, each spike-specific TCR was mapped to the spike region that the TCR reacts to and placed in a CD4 or CD8 class. Log10-transformed breadth and depth values were compared by one-way ANOVA with Sidak's multiple comparisons tests. This immuneACCESS table, as held by TCRdb, lists in-frame sequences with V and J called but not all clones. Of the missing ones, under half trace to an unresolved V gene in checked studies; the others have no known cause. V and J calls and clone size are copied from that table; D and trimming were computed from the DNA. The sample data list 150,000 or so clones, and roughly 90% of these were observed just once. The ten largest clones add up to more than 1.4% of the sample.

The germline V gene specifies SGHDT as CDR1 and YYEEEE as CDR2. Its CDR3 holds 16 amino acids, cysteine through phenylalanine. Only the CDR3 DNA is retained, 48 bases long and in frame from the first base. V loses 4 bases, J loses 4 bases, and the germline ends lie 19 bases apart. The time point label, read with the paper, signifies: baseline before first vaccination. Vaccinee samples were obtained from the UK trials COV001 and COV002, which included a single-blind randomized controlled phase 2/3 trial of AZD1222 (ChAdOx1 nCoV-19) in healthy adults. For TCRbeta chain sequencing, PBMC samples from trial participants were taken at day 0 and at day 28 after the second dose.

The source was peripheral blood, collected on day 0 of AZD1222 vaccination. The receptor was isolated from an adult in good health. In this chain, TRBV5-6 is recombined with TRBJ2-3; the D segment may tentatively be TRBD1 or TRBD2, each giving 6 matched bases. The CDR3 here reads CASSRRTTGPADTQYF. The bases read TGTGCCAGCAGCCGAAGGACTACAGGGCCCGCAGATACGCAGTATTTT.